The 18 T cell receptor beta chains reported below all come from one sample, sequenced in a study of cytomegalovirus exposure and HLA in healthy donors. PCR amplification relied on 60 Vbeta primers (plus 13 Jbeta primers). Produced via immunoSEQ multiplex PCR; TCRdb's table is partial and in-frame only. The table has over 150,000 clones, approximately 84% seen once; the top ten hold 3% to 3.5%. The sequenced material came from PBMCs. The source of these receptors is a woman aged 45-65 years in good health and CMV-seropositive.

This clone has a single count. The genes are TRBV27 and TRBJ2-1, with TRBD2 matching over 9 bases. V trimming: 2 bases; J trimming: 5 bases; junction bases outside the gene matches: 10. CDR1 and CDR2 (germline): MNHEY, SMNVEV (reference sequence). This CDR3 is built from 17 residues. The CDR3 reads CASSLAPGTSSDNEQFF. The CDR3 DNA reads TGTGCCAGCAGTTTAGCTCCCGGGACTAGCAGTGACAATGAGCAGTTCTTC.

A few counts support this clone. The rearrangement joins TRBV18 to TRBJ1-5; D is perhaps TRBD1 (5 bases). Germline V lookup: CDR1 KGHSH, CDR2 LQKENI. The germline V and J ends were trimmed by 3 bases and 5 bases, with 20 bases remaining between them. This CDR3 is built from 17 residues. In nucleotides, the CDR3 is TGTGCCAGCTCACCCCGGGGGGTGAGTGTTGTTGATCAGCCCCAGCATTTT. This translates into CASSPRGVSVVDQPQHF.

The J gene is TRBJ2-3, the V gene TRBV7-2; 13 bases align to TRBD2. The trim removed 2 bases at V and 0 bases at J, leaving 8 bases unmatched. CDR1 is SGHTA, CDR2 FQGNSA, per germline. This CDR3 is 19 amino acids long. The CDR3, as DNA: TGTGCCAGCAGCTTAACCCGGACTAGCGGGGGCGCTAGCACAGATACGCAGTATTTT. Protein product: CASSLTRTSGGASTDTQYF.

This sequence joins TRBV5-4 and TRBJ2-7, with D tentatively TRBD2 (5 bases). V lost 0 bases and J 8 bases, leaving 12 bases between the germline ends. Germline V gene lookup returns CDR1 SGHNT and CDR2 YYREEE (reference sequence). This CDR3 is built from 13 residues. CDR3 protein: CASSLAYGEKQYF. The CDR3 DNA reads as TGTGCCAGCAGCTTGGCCTACGGGGAGAAGCAGTACTTC.

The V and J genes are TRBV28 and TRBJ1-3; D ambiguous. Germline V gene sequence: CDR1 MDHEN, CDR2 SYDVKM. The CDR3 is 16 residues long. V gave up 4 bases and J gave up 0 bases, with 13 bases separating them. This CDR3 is CASSSSQRSSGNTIYF. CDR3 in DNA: TGTGCCAGCAGTTCCTCACAGAGAAGCTCTGGAAACACCATATATTTT.

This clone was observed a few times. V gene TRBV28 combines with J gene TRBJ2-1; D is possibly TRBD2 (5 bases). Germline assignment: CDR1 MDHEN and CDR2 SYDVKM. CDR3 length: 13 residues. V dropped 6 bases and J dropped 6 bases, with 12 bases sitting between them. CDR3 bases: TGTGCCAGCAGACTAGGGAGCATCAATGAGCAGTTCTTC. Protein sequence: CASRLGSINEQFF.

The CDR3 DNA reads as TGTGCCAGCAGCGTATTGCGGGAGTTGGGTGAGCAGTTCTTC. Its translation: CASSVLRELGEQFF. V is TRBV9 and J is TRBJ2-1, with 7 bases fitting TRBD2. From germline, CDR1 is SGDLS and CDR2 YYNGEE. V shed 1 base, J shed 9 bases, and the junction held 7 bases outside the gene matches. The CDR3 length is 14 residues.

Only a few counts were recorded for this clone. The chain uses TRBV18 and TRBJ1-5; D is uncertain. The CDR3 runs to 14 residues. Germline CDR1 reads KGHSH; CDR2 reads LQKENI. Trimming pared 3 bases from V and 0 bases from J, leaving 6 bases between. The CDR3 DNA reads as TGTGCCAGCTCACCGGACTTTAGCAATCAGCCCCAGCATTTT. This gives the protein CASSPDFSNQPQHF.

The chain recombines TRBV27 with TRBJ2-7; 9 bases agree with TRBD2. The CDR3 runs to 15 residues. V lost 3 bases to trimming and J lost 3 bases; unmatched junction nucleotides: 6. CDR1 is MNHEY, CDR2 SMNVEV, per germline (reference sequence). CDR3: CASSFEAGGFYEQYF. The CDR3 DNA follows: TGTGCCAGCAGTTTTGAGGCGGGAGGGTTCTACGAGCAGTACTTC.

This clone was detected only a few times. DNA for the CDR3: TGCGCCAGCAGCCAAGATCTCCCTGACAGGGGAATGAATGAAAAACTGTTTTTT. Its translation: CASSQDLPDRGMNEKLFF. The V gene is TRBV4-3, the J gene TRBJ1-4; TRBD1 agrees at 8 bases. The length of the CDR3 is 18 residues. The ends lost 0 bases at V and 5 bases at J; junction bases unmatched: 11. Germline-derived CDR1 and CDR2 are LGHNA and YSLEER.

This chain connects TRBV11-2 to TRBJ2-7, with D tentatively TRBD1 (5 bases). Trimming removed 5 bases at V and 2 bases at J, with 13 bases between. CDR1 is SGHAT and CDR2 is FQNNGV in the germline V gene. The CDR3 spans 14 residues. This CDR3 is CASSPLGAAYEQYF. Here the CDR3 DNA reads TGTGCCAGCAGCCCCCTTGGGGCAGCCTACGAGCAGTACTTC.

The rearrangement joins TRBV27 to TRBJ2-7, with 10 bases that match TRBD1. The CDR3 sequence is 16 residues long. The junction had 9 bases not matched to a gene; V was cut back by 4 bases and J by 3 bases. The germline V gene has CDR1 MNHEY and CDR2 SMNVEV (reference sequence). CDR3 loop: CASSSPRDRGNYEQYF. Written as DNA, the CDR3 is TGTGCCAGCAGTTCACCCCGGGACAGGGGAAACTACGAGCAGTACTTC.

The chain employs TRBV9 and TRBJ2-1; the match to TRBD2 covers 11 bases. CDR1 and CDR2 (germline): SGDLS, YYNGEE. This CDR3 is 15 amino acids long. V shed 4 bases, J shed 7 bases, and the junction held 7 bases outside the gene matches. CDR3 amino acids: CASSFGTSGTNEQFF. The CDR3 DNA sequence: TGTGCCAGCAGCTTCGGGACTAGCGGAACTAATGAGCAGTTCTTC.

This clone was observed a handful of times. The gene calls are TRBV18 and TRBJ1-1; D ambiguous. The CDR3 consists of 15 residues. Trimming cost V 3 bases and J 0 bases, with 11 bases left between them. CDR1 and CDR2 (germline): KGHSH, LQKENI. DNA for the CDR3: TGTGCCAGCTCACCGGGAGTCTTGATGAACACTGAAGCTTTCTTT. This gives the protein CASSPGVLMNTEAFF. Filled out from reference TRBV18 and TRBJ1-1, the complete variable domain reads NAGVMQNPRHLVRRRGQEARLRCSPMKGHSHVYWYRQLPEEGLKFMVYLQKENIIDESGMPKERFSAEFPKEGPSILRIQQVVRGDSAAYFCASSPGVLMNTEAFFGQGTRLTVV.

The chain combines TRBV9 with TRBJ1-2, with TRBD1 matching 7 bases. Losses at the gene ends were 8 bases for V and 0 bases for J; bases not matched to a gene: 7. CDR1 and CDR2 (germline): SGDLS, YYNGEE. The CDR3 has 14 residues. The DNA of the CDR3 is TGTGCCAGTCTCCCCGGGACAGCTAACTATGGCTACACCTTC. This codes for CASLPGTANYGYTF. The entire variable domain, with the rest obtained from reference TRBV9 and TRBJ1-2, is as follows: DSGVTQTPKHLITATGQRVTLRCSPRSGDLSVYWYQQSLDQGLQFLIQYYNGEERAKGNILERFSAQQFPDLHSELNLSSLELGDSALYFCASLPGTANYGYTFGSGTRLTVV.

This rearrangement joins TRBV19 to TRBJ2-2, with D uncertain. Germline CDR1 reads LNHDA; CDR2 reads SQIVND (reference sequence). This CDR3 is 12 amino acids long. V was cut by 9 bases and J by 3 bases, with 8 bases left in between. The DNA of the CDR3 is TGTGCCAGCCGCGAGGACACCGGGGAGCTGTTTTTT. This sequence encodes CASREDTGELFF. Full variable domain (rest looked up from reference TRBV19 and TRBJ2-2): DGGITQSPKYLFRKEGQNVTLSCEQNLNHDAMYWYRQDPGQGLRLIYYSQIVNDFQKGDIAEGYSVSREKKESFPLTVTSAQKNPTAFYLCASREDTGELFFGEGSRLTVL.

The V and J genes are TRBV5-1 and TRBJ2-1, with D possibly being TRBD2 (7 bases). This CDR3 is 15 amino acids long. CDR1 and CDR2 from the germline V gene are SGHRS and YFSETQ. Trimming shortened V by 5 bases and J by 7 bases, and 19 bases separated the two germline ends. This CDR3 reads CASRGGGGPRNEQFF. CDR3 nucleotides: TGCGCCAGCAGGGGAGGGGGAGGGCCGAGGAATGAGCAGTTCTTC.

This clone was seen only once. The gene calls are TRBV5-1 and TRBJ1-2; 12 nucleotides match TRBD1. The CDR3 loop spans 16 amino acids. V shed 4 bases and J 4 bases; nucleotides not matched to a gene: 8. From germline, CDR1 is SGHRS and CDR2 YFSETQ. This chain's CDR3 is CASSRGQGAGSYGYTF. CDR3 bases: TGCGCCAGCAGCAGGGGACAGGGGGCCGGATCCTATGGCTACACCTTC. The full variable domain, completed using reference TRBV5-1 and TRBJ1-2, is KAGVTQTPRYLIKTRGQQVTLSCSPISGHRSVSWYQQTPGQGLQFLFEYFSETQRNKGNFPGRFSGRQFSNSRSEMNVSTLELGDSALYLCASSRGQGAGSYGYTFGSGTRLTVV.